This T cell receptor beta chain derives from a study of response to subunit inactivated influenza vaccine. Overall study findings and caveats: It was the authors' suggestion that each seasonal influenza vaccination recruits few new T cells.

V shed 0 bases, J shed 0 bases, and the junction held 5 bases outside the gene matches. This CDR3 contains 17 residues. The germline CDR1 and CDR2 sequences are SEHNR and FQNEAQ (reference sequence). In its sample, this clonotype was seen a few times. The target antigen is unknown. TCRdb itself ran the RT-PCR reads through MiXCR, one entry per CDR3 protein. The sample holds about 650,000 distinct CDR3 sequences, approximately 14% seen once. This specimen consisted of PBMCs from blood, obtained about 13 days after vaccination. The V and J genes are TRBV7-9 and TRBJ2-5; 9 bases agree with TRBD1. The sequence was obtained from a man aged 50 to 60 who received an inactivated influenza vaccine. In DNA, the CDR3 is TGTGCCAGCAGCTTAGCCTGGGGACAGGGCGACCAAGAGACCCAGTACTTC. Protein product: CASSLAWGQGDQETQYF.